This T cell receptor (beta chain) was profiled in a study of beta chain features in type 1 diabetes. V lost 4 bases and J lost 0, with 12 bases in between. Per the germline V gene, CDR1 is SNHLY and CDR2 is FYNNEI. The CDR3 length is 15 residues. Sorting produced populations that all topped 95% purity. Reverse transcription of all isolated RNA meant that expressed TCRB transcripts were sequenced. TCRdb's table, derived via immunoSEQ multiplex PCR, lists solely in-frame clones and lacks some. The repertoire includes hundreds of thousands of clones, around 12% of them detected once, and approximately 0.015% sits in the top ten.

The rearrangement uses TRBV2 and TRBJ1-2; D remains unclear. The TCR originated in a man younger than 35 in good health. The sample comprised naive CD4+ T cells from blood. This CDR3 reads CASSARQPSNYGYTF. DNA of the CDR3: TGTGCCAGCAGTGCCAGACAACCGTCTAACTATGGCTACACCTTC.